This is a list of T cell receptor beta chains from one sample in a study of blood T cell repertoires in COVID-19. TCRdb's table, derived via immunoSEQ multiplex PCR, lists solely in-frame clones and lacks some. The sample has tens of thousands of clones; 80% to 95% are singletons. Sequencing used peripheral blood. The receptors were sampled from a man aged 50-59 years with COVID-19, enrolled during active disease. Each CDR3 is given with its conserved first and last residue. The D gene is left open where the match is weak. The size field is filled for only some rows; it gives once, few, many or a size class.

clone size,J gene,D gene,CDR3 length,V gene,CDR3 protein,CDR3 DNA
-,TRBJ1-2,-,14,TRBV19,CASTLLVRGNGYTF,TGTGCCAGTACCCTCCTCGTCCGGGGGAATGGCTACACCTTC
-,TRBJ2-7,TRBD2,15,TRBV5-1,CASRPLAGEVYEQYF,TGCGCCAGCAGGCCACTAGCGGGAGAGGTTTACGAGCAGTACTTC
-,TRBJ1-1,-,15,TRBV5-1,CASYLNPGVDTEAFF,TGCGCCAGCTACCTCAACCCAGGGGTGGACACTGAAGCTTTCTTT
-,TRBJ2-7,-,14,TRBV7-8,CASSLTDRGYEQYF,TGTGCCAGCAGCTTGACCGATAGGGGGTACGAGCAGTACTTC
-,TRBJ1-6,TRBD1,14,TRBV6-5,CASTGGTGSSPLHF,TGTGCCAGCACCGGAGGGACAGGGTCTTCACCCCTCCACTTT
once,TRBJ2-3,TRBD1,15,TRBV5-1,CASSLAMTGADTQYF,TGCGCCAGCAGCTTGGCCATGACAGGGGCAGATACGCAGTATTTT
-,TRBJ2-1,TRBD2,15,TRBV5-4,CASSLGSGRAGEQFF,TGTGCCAGCAGCTTGGGTAGCGGGAGGGCGGGGGAGCAGTTCTTC
-,TRBJ1-3,-,14,TRBV29-1,CSVDRGSSGNTIYF,TGCAGCGTTGACAGGGGTTCGAGTGGAAACACCATATATTTT
-,TRBJ2-7,-,13,TRBV5-6,CASSLPGLDEQYF,TGTGCCAGCAGCTTGCCCGGACTTGACGAGCAGTACTTC
-,TRBJ2-3,TRBD2,13,TRBV29-1,CSVRGRYTDTQYF,TGCAGCGTTCGCGGGAGGTACACAGATACGCAGTATTTT
-,TRBJ2-2,TRBD2,15,TRBV10-3,CAISGLASNTGELFF,TGTGCCATCAGTGGACTAGCCTCGAACACCGGGGAGCTGTTTTTT
-,TRBJ2-1,-,11,TRBV12-3/TRBV12-4,CASARYNEQFF,TGTGCCAGCGCCAGATACAATGAGCAGTTCTTC
-,TRBJ2-7,TRBD1,15,TRBV7-9,CASSFRTGGNYEQYF,TGTGCCAGCAGCTTTCGGACAGGAGGAAACTACGAGCAGTACTTC
-,TRBJ2-1,-,14,TRBV7-8,CASSLRGIYNEQFF,TGTGCCAGCAGCTTACGCGGCATCTACAATGAGCAGTTCTTC
few,TRBJ2-7,TRBD2,16,TRBV7-2,CASSFRDFLLSGEQYF,TGTGCCAGCAGCTTTCGAGACTTCCTACTTAGCGGGGAGCAGTACTTC
-,TRBJ1-4,-,13,TRBV28,CASSLVNRAKLFF,TGTGCCAGCAGTTTAGTGAACAGGGCGAAACTGTTTTTT
-,TRBJ1-1,TRBD1,13,TRBV2,CAGTTGVGTEAFF,TGTGCCGGTACGACAGGGGTAGGTACTGAAGCTTTCTTT
-,TRBJ1-1,-,15,TRBV18,CASSPRSGRDTEAFF,TGTGCCAGCTCACCCCGGTCAGGGAGGGACACTGAAGCTTTCTTT
once,TRBJ2-2,TRBD1,15,TRBV5-1,CASGGQGADTGELFF,TGCGCCAGCGGGGGACAGGGGGCCGACACCGGGGAGCTGTTTTTT
-,TRBJ1-2,-,13,TRBV5-1,CASSLYGRDGYTF,TGCGCCAGCAGCTTATACGGCAGGGATGGCTACACCTTC
-,TRBJ1-2,-,12,TRBV6-5,CASSYRGGGYTF,TGTGCCAGCAGTTACCGAGGGGGAGGCTACACCTTC
few,TRBJ2-7,TRBD1,14,TRBV7-2,CASSFSGGSYEQYF,TGTGCCAGCAGCTTTTCAGGGGGCTCTTACGAGCAGTACTTC
-,TRBJ2-7,-,12,TRBV11-2,CASSLGSYEQYF,TGTGCCAGCAGCTTAGGGAGCTACGAGCAGTACTTC
-,TRBJ1-2,TRBD1,11,TRBV20-1,CSVRTGGGYTF,TGCAGTGTCCGGACAGGGGGCGGCTACACCTTC
once,TRBJ1-4,-,15,TRBV6-5,CASSYSGPREEKLFF,TGTGCCAGCAGTTACTCTGGTCCACGAGAGGAAAAACTGTTTTTT
-,TRBJ1-4,TRBD1,16,TRBV5-4,CASSSRDRGRGEKLFF,TGTGCCAGCAGCTCCCGGGACAGGGGGCGCGGGGAAAAACTGTTTTTT
-,TRBJ1-1,TRBD1,16,TRBV28,CASSLLARGRSTEAFF,TGTGCCAGCAGTTTATTGGCCAGGGGGCGCAGTACTGAAGCTTTCTTT
-,TRBJ2-7,-,13,TRBV11-2,CASRRIRGHEQYF,TGTGCCAGCAGACGAATCAGGGGCCACGAGCAGTACTTC
-,TRBJ1-1,-,14,TRBV29-1,CSVDPTGQNTEAFF,TGCAGCGTTGACCCGACAGGTCAAAACACTGAAGCTTTCTTT
-,TRBJ1-2,TRBD1,18,TRBV10-3,CAISVPGDRESSNYGYTF,TGTGCCATCAGTGTTCCCGGGGACAGGGAAAGCTCTAACTATGGCTACACCTTC
-,TRBJ1-2,-,13,TRBV19,CASSMRQVYGYTF,TGTGCCAGTAGTATGAGACAGGTCTATGGCTACACCTTC
-,TRBJ1-2,-,12,TRBV3-1/TRBV3-2,CVSSHPYYGYTF,TGTGTCAGCAGCCACCCTTACTATGGCTACACCTTC
-,TRBJ2-1,TRBD1,14,TRBV5-1,CASSPGQGEDEQFF,TGCGCCAGCAGCCCCGGACAGGGCGAGGATGAGCAGTTCTTC
few,TRBJ1-2,-,14,TRBV24-1,CATPFGEFNYGYTF,TGTGCCACCCCCTTCGGGGAATTTAACTATGGCTACACCTTC
-,TRBJ2-1,TRBD2,16,TRBV24-1,CATSDPSGSSYNEQFF,TGTGCCACCAGTGACCCTAGCGGGAGTTCCTACAATGAGCAGTTCTTC
-,TRBJ2-1,TRBD2,20,TRBV28,CASSSYGWGGNHSSYNEQFF,TGTGCCAGCAGTTCTTACGGGTGGGGGGGAAACCACAGCTCCTACAATGAGCAGTTCTTC
-,TRBJ2-7,TRBD2,15,TRBV7-8,CASSPLMGGSYEQYF,TGTGCCAGCAGCCCCCTGATGGGGGGGTCCTACGAGCAGTACTTC
few,TRBJ2-7,TRBD2,18,TRBV5-1,CASSLGSLGLAGGYEQYF,TGCGCCAGCAGCTTGGGCTCACTCGGACTAGCGGGAGGCTACGAGCAGTACTTC
-,TRBJ2-7,-,13,TRBV6-5,CASSSGTSYEQYF,TGTGCCAGCAGCTCCGGGACATCCTACGAGCAGTACTTC
-,TRBJ2-1,TRBD2,12,TRBV3-1/TRBV3-2,CASSHGGGEQFF,TGTGCCAGCAGCCATGGGGGGGGTGAGCAGTTCTTC
-,TRBJ2-1,-,13,TRBV19,CASSIQRYNEQFF,TGTGCCAGTAGTATTCAGCGGTACAATGAGCAGTTCTTC
-,TRBJ1-2,TRBD1,14,TRBV19,CASIDRATGYGYTF,TGTGCCAGTATTGACAGGGCGACGGGCTATGGCTACACCTTC
-,TRBJ2-1,TRBD2,14,TRBV7-2,CASSPGLVSDEQFF,TGTGCCAGCAGCCCAGGACTAGTTTCCGATGAGCAGTTCTTC
-,TRBJ2-2,-,15,TRBV7-2,CASSLAGLNTGELFF,TGTGCCAGCAGCTTAGCGGGACTTAACACCGGGGAGCTGTTTTTT
-,TRBJ2-3,TRBD2,16,TRBV5-1,CASSLSLAGDTDTQYF,TGCGCCAGCAGCTTGTCTTTAGCGGGAGACACAGATACGCAGTATTTT
-,TRBJ2-7,TRBD1,16,TRBV7-6,CASSPQTGGGTGEQYF,TGTGCCAGCAGCCCTCAGACAGGGGGCGGCACGGGAGAGCAGTACTTC
-,TRBJ2-7,TRBD1,13,TRBV7-2,CASSLGTGYEQYF,TGTGCCAGCAGCTTAGGGACAGGGTACGAGCAGTACTTC
-,TRBJ1-6,-,16,TRBV7-9,CASSPTTGTPWGVLHF,TGTGCCAGCAGCCCGACCACCGGGACCCCTTGGGGGGTCCTCCACTTT
few,TRBJ1-1,-,13,TRBV12-3/TRBV12-4,CASNLRGGTEAFF,TGTGCCAGCAACCTGCGGGGGGGCACTGAAGCTTTCTTT
few,TRBJ2-5,TRBD2,15,TRBV2,CASRGLAGGQETQYF,TGTGCCAGCAGGGGCCTAGCGGGAGGGCAAGAGACCCAGTACTTC
-,TRBJ2-7,-,13,TRBV10-3,CAVQLSGKDEQYF,TGTGCCGTCCAATTATCCGGGAAGGACGAGCAGTACTTC
-,TRBJ1-3,TRBD1,15,TRBV5-6,CASSFDRGWGNTIYF,TGTGCCAGCAGCTTCGACAGGGGGTGGGGAAACACCATATATTTT
once,TRBJ2-1,TRBD2,16,TRBV5-7,CASSLVSAGGPNEQFF,TGTGCCAGCAGCTTGGTGTCAGCGGGAGGGCCGAATGAGCAGTTCTTC
-,TRBJ2-3,-,14,TRBV5-1,CASSLGLFTDTQYF,TGCGCCAGCAGCTTGGGGCTCTTCACAGATACGCAGTATTTT
-,TRBJ2-7,-,15,TRBV6-5,CASSKAGYLSYEQYF,TGTGCCAGCAGTAAGGCGGGCTACCTGTCCTACGAGCAGTACTTC
-,TRBJ2-3,TRBD1,14,TRBV5-1,CASSSTGSTDTQYF,TGCGCCAGCAGCTCGACAGGGAGCACAGATACGCAGTATTTT